This T cell receptor beta chain was recovered during a study of response to subunit inactivated influenza vaccine. TCRdb called the RT-PCR reads again in MiXCR, with one record for every CDR3 protein. The sample consists of around 600,000 distinct CDR3 sequences, about 11% of them appearing once. The V gene's germline CDR1 is SGHRS and CDR2 YFSETQ. The CDR3 contains 14 residues. The V end was cut by 4 bases, the J end by 5 bases, with 15 bases between. The sample was also linked to a second study, of T cells expressing NK-cell markers. From that report: Production of TCR beta cDNA relied on 5'RACE template switching with UMIs. The TCR beta repertoires were obtained from sorted CD3+CD56+NKG2C+, CD3+CD56+NKG2C- and CD3+CD56-NKG2C+ T cells. For several donors, these clonotypes were likewise the leading ones in the CD3+CD56-NKG2C+ fraction. Evidence did not settle whether expanded NKG2C+ T cell clones targeted HCMV.

The sequences come from PBMCs from blood, collected on the day of vaccination. The chain combines TRBV5-1 with TRBJ1-2; D is perhaps TRBD1 (5 bases). This TCR was recovered from a man in his fifties who received an inactivated influenza vaccine. The CDR3 bases are TGCGCCAGCAGCCTTGGCGGGACGGATTATGGCTACACCTTC. This gives the protein CASSLGGTDYGYTF.